This T cell receptor beta chain is drawn from a study of tumor and adjacent non-tumor tissue in lung cancer. Overall study: Histology: under 15 adenocarcinoma, a couple of squamous cell carcinoma, 1 small cell lung cancer.

No cell sorting was done before RNA was extracted from the tissue. More than 3 cm separated this lung sample from the edge of the tumor. The CDR3 has 16 residues. V lost 10 bases and J lost 7; bases outside the gene matches: 18. The germline V gene has CDR1 SGHAT and CDR2 FQDESV (reference sequence). The library came from three nested PCR rounds adapted from ARM-PCR protocols. TCRdb reprocessed the multiplex PCR reads with MiXCR, giving one entry per CDR3 protein. The sample records some 51,000 distinct CDR3 sequences, around 60% being singletons. Sequencing was done on a sample of distant non-tumor lung tissue. This TCR came from a woman in her seventies with non-small cell lung cancer. This chain uses TRBV11-1 with TRBJ2-1; 8 positions agree with TRBD2. The CDR3 DNA reads TGTGCCACCGGCTTAGCCCTAGCGGGCCTGTGTAATGAGCAGTTCTTC. It encodes CATGLALAGLCNEQFF.